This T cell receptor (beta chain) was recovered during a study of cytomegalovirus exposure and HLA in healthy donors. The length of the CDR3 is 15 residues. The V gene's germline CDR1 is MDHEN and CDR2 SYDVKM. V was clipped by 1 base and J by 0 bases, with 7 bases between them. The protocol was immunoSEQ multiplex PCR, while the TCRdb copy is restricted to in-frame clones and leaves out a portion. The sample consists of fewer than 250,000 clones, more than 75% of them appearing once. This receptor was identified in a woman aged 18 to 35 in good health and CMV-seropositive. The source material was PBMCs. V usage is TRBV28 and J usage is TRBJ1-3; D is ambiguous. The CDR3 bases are TGTGCCAGCAGTTTATCCGGGAGCTCTGGAAACACCATATATTTT. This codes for CASSLSGSSGNTIYF.